The rows below give T cell receptor beta chains drawn from one sample of a study of T cells in Graves' hyperthyroidism and ophthalmopathy. TCRdb re-called the multiplex PCR reads with MiXCR, one entry per CDR3 protein. There are some 550,000 distinct CDR3 sequences in the sample; 15% to 20% occur only once, and roughly 3% lies in the top ten. The sample consisted of blood. These receptors all stem from a woman in her forties with Graves' ophthalmopathy. CDR3s include the opening cysteine and the closing phenylalanine or tryptophan. The order of the fields is J gene, D gene, V gene, clone size, CDR3 protein, CDR3 DNA. A D gene is named only where the DNA matches it firmly. Size tells how often a clone was seen (once, few, many) or the class of an expanded clone, and some rows leave it out.

j_call: TRBJ1-5; d_call: TRBD1; v_call: TRBV27; clone_size: many; cdr3_aa: CASSHRGAQPQHF; cdr3_nt: TGTGCCAGCAGTCACAGGGGGGCTCAGCCCCAGCATTTT
j_call: TRBJ1-2; d_call: -; v_call: TRBV6-2/TRBV6-3; clone_size: few; cdr3_aa: CASQEFYQGDYTF; cdr3_nt: TGTGCCAGCCAGGAGTTTTACCAGGGAGACTACACCTTC
j_call: TRBJ2-1; d_call: -; v_call: TRBV15; clone_size: many; cdr3_aa: CATSREGGSNEQFF; cdr3_nt: TGTGCCACCAGCAGAGAAGGGGGTAGCAATGAGCAGTTCTTC
j_call: TRBJ1-2; d_call: -; v_call: TRBV28; clone_size: few; cdr3_aa: CASSLSDPTANYGYTF; cdr3_nt: TGTGCCAGCAGTTTATCAGACCCGACAGCTAACTATGGCTACACCTTC
j_call: TRBJ2-1; d_call: TRBD2; v_call: TRBV2; clone_size: many; cdr3_aa: CASSSPWTSGDGNEQFF; cdr3_nt: TGTGCCAGCAGTTCCCCTTGGACTAGCGGGGATGGGAATGAGCAGTTCTTC
j_call: TRBJ2-7; d_call: -; v_call: TRBV5-1; clone_size: many; cdr3_aa: CASSGTRRDYYELYF; cdr3_nt: TGCGCCAGCAGCGGTACCCGCAGGGATTATTACGAGCTGTACTTC
j_call: TRBJ2-7; d_call: TRBD1; v_call: TRBV28; clone_size: many; cdr3_aa: CASRPTGGEQYF; cdr3_nt: TGTGCCAGCAGGCCGACAGGGGGAGAGCAGTACTTC
j_call: TRBJ2-5; d_call: -; v_call: TRBV6-5; clone_size: many; cdr3_aa: CASSYSIGVGETQYF; cdr3_nt: TGTGCCAGCAGTTACTCGATTGGGGTGGGAGAGACCCAGTACTTC
j_call: TRBJ2-7; d_call: -; v_call: TRBV9; clone_size: -; cdr3_aa: CASSVGDNEQYF; cdr3_nt: TGTGCCAGCAGCGTAGGGGATAACGAGCAGTACTTC
j_call: TRBJ1-1; d_call: TRBD1; v_call: TRBV9; clone_size: -; cdr3_aa: CASSVVAGGFGTEAFF; cdr3_nt: TGTGCCAGCAGCGTAGTTGCAGGGGGGTTTGGCACTGAAGCTTTCTTT
j_call: TRBJ2-3; d_call: -; v_call: TRBV2; clone_size: many; cdr3_aa: CASKRNTDTQYF; cdr3_nt: TGTGCCAGCAAAAGGAACACAGATACGCAGTATTTT